Shown below are 12 T cell receptor beta chains from a single sample sequenced in a study of identical twins. From the 5' RACE reads, TCRdb called clonotypes with MiXCR, one entry per CDR3 protein. This table holds a few hundred thousand distinct CDR3 sequences, 8.5% to 10% found once. Sequencing input: naive T cells sorted from blood. The origin of the receptors is a woman in her forties or fifties in good health.

This chain uses TRBV2 with TRBJ1-5, with TRBD1 matching 7 bases. There are 13 residues in the CDR3. V lost 7 bases to trimming and J lost 5 bases; unmatched junction nucleotides: 5. CDR1 is SNHLY and CDR2 is FYNNEI in the germline V gene. As DNA, the CDR3 is TGTGCCAGCAAACCGGGACAGTATCAGCCCCAGCATTTT. Encoded protein: CASKPGQYQPQHF.

There are a few counts of this clonotype. The chain combines TRBV6-5 with TRBJ2-1, with D possibly TRBD2 on 6 matching bases. Trimming removed 6 bases at V and 9 bases at J, with 18 bases between. The CDR3 contains 14 residues. CDR1 and CDR2 (germline): MNHEY, SVGAGI. The CDR3 coding sequence is TGTGCCAGCAGCGGTCGTCGGGAGTATAGTGAGCAGTTCTTC. It specifies CASSGRREYSEQFF.

The chain is built from TRBV18 and TRBJ1-2; no firm D call. Deletions cut 1 base from V and 4 bases from J, with 7 bases between. The length of the CDR3 is 13 residues. CDR1 KGHSH and CDR2 LQKENI come from the germline V gene. The CDR3: CASSPLQSYGYTF. The CDR3 nucleotides are TGTGCCAGCTCACCACTCCAGAGCTATGGCTACACCTTC.

Concerning this clonotype: Sequence at one end of the junction differs from germline and may be a read error. The chain has TRBV11-3 and TRBJ2-1, with D possibly being TRBD1 (6 bases). CDR3 size: 11 residues. Germline assignment: CDR1 SGHNT and CDR2 YENEEA. The CDR3 here is CASSSHRDLNF. The DNA for the CDR3 is TGTGCCAGCAGCTCCCACAGGGACCTCAACTTC. Complete variable domain (other parts from reference TRBV11-3 and TRBJ2-1): EAGVVQSPRYKIIEKKQPVAFWCNPISGHNTLYWYLQNLGQGPELLIRYENEEAVDDSQLPKDRFSAERLKGVDSTLKIQPAELGDSAVYLCASSSHRDLNFGPGTRLTVL.

This clonotype was recorded a few times. The CDR3 DNA is TGCGCCAGCAGTTACGAACAAGGCACAGATACGCAGTATTTT. It translates to CASSYEQGTDTQYF. This rearrangement joins TRBV5-1 to TRBJ2-3; D gene unclear. Germline lookup yields CDR1 SGHRS and CDR2 YFSETQ. V was trimmed by 5 bases and J by 1 base, leaving 11 bases between them. The CDR3 consists of 14 residues.

V usage is TRBV4-1 and J usage is TRBJ2-7; D unresolved. CDR1 is MGHRA and CDR2 is YSYEKL in the germline V gene. V was clipped by 1 base and J by 0 bases, with 10 bases between them. The CDR3 runs to 15 residues. The CDR3 loop is CASSQGHANSYEQYF. As DNA, the CDR3 is TGCGCCAGCAGCCAAGGACATGCTAACTCCTACGAGCAGTACTTC.

At least ten counts were recorded for this clonotype. This rearrangement joins TRBV7-8 to TRBJ2-7, with 8 bases lining up with TRBD1. J was trimmed by 7 bases and V by 2 bases; bases with no gene match: 13. The CDR3 spans 16 residues. Looked up from germline, CDR1 is SGHVS and CDR2 is FQNEAQ. CDR3 region: CASSLFSGQVVLEQYF. DNA of the CDR3: TGTGCCAGCAGCTTATTTTCGGGACAGGTCGTACTTGAGCAGTACTTC. Full variable domain (missing parts from reference TRBV7-8 and TRBJ2-7): GAGVSQSPRYKVAKRGQDVALRCDPISGHVSLFWYQQALGQGPEFLTYFQNEAQLDKSGLPSDRFFAERPEGSVSTLKIQRTQQEDSAVYLCASSLFSGQVVLEQYFGPGTRLTVT.

Many counts were recorded for this clonotype. The chain carries TRBV2 and TRBJ2-1, with D maybe TRBD2 (6 bases). Germline V gene sequence: CDR1 SNHLY, CDR2 FYNNEI. The V gene lost 10 bases and the J gene lost 0 bases, with 10 bases spanning the gap. This CDR3 region has 13 residues. CDR3 protein: CAISTSSYNEQFF. For the CDR3, the DNA is TGTGCCATCTCGACTAGCTCCTACAATGAGCAGTTCTTC.

This chain uses TRBV24-1 with TRBJ2-5; the match to TRBD2 covers 11 bases. The CDR3 totals 16 residues. Per germline, CDR1 KGHDR and CDR2 SFDVKD. V gave up 4 bases and J gave up 2 bases; unmatched junction bases: 5. CDR3: CATSELGLADQETQYF. The DNA for the CDR3 is TGTGCCACCAGTGAACTGGGACTAGCGGATCAAGAGACCCAGTACTTC.

V and J are TRBV3-1 and TRBJ2-1, with 10 bases fitting TRBD2. V was clipped by 7 bases and J by 10 bases; unmatched bases: 7. The CDR3 extends over 13 amino acids. The V gene's germline CDR1 is LGHDT and CDR2 YNNKEL (reference sequence). CDR3 sequence reads: CASTRTSGGEQFF. The CDR3 DNA reads as TGTGCCAGCACCCGGACTAGCGGAGGGGAGCAGTTCTTC.

This clonotype has a handful of counts. The gene calls are TRBV10-3 and TRBJ2-1; 10 nucleotides agree with TRBD2. V lost 6 bases and J lost 7; bases outside the gene matches: 15. Germline V lookup: CDR1 ENHRY, CDR2 SYGVKD. The CDR3 length is 17 residues. The chain's CDR3 is CAIRARSLAGDGNEQFF. As DNA, the CDR3 is TGTGCCATCAGGGCACGGAGTCTAGCGGGAGATGGGAATGAGCAGTTCTTC.

This clonotype came up a few times. The rearrangement links TRBV10-3 to TRBJ1-1, with no clear D. This CDR3 has 13 amino acids. The ends were cut back, 3 bases at V and 1 base at J, with 6 bases in the middle. Looked up from germline, CDR1 is ENHRY and CDR2 is SYGVKD. The chain's CDR3 is CAISDGENTEAFF. In DNA form, the CDR3 reads TGTGCCATCAGTGATGGGGAGAACACTGAAGCTTTCTTT.